These T cell receptor beta chains were read from a single sample in a study of T-cell reconstitution after alpha-beta-depleted transplantation in children. A single record per CDR3 protein comes from TCRdb applying MiXCR to the PCR reads. Here the sample spans approximately 500,000 distinct CDR3 sequences, about 11% being singletons. Sequencing used PBMCs, obtained before TCRalphabeta/CD19-depleted stem cell transplant. All receptors derive from a child younger than 10 with inherited bone marrow failure, due to receive a stem cell transplant. The CDR3 runs from the conserved cysteine through the conserved F or W. D genes are given only for firm matches. The size field is filled for only some rows; it gives once, few, many or a size class.

d_gene	j_gene	abundance	v_gene	CDR3nt	CDR3aa
.	TRBJ2-7	many	TRBV4-2	TGTGCCAGCAGCCAAGAAATCCACGAGCAGTACTTC	CASSQEIHEQYF
TRBD2	TRBJ2-7	many	TRBV7-8	TGTGCCAGCAGCTTAGAGGCGGGAGTGTATTACGAGCAGTACTTC	CASSLEAGVYYEQYF
TRBD2	TRBJ2-3	many	TRBV7-9	TGTGCCAGCAGCCCCCGACTAGCGGGTCCTCATAGCACAGATACGCAGTATTTT	CASSPRLAGPHSTDTQYF
TRBD2	TRBJ2-7	many	TRBV7-2	TGTGCCAGCAGCTTAGTGGGACTAGCGTATACGGACGAGCAGTACTTC	CASSLVGLAYTDEQYF
.	TRBJ1-1	few	TRBV5-4	TGTGCCAGCAGCCTGGCCGTTTCAGGGTACACTGAAGCTTTCTTT	CASSLAVSGYTEAFF
TRBD1	TRBJ2-1	many	TRBV5-1	TGCGCCAGCCGCGACAGGGGAGGTGGGGATGAGCAGTTCTTC	CASRDRGGGDEQFF
TRBD1	TRBJ2-7	many	TRBV5-1	TGCGCCAGCAGCTTCACAGGGGGCGAGCAGTACTTC	CASSFTGGEQYF
.	TRBJ2-5	many	TRBV7-2	TGTGCCAGCAGCGACCCAATCCCGACACAAGAGACCCAGTACTTC	CASSDPIPTQETQYF
.	TRBJ1-4	few	TRBV28	TGTGCCAGCAGTCCGGCGAACACAACTAATGAAAAACTGTTTTTT	CASSPANTTNEKLFF
.	TRBJ1-4	many	TRBV18	TGTGCCAGCTCACCAGAGGGACCAACTAATGAAAAACTGTTTTTT	CASSPEGPTNEKLFF
TRBD1	TRBJ2-3	many	TRBV20-1	TGCAGTGCTAGAGATGCAGGGGGCGCAGATACGCAGTATTTT	CSARDAGGADTQYF
TRBD2	TRBJ2-1	many	TRBV7-2	TGTGCCAGCAGCACCCGGGACTACCGAATAAATGAGCAGTTCTTC	CASSTRDYRINEQFF
TRBD1	TRBJ2-5	many	TRBV29-1	TGCAGCGTTGAAGCCCCGGGACAGCAAGAGACCCAGTACTTC	CSVEAPGQQETQYF
.	TRBJ2-2	many	TRBV4-1	TGCGCCAGCAGCGATTACGGAACGGACACCGGGGAGCTGTTTTTT	CASSDYGTDTGELFF
.	TRBJ2-5	.	TRBV23-1	TGCGCCAGCAGTCGGAGAGGCGGGGACCAAGAGACCCAGTACTTC	CASSRRGGDQETQYF
.	TRBJ2-2	.	TRBV20-1	TGCTGTGCTAAAATCCGCGATCGGTACACCGGGGAGCTGTTTTTT	CCAKIRDRYTGELFF
TRBD2	TRBJ2-3	many	TRBV20-1	TGCAGTGCCCCAAGGCAGCGGGAGGATCCAGATACGCAGTATTTT	CSAPRQREDPDTQYF
TRBD2	TRBJ2-1	many	TRBV20-1	TGCAGTGCTAGAGCGGGGCTAGCGGAGGGCAACTCCTACAATGAGCAGTTCTTC	CSARAGLAEGNSYNEQFF
TRBD1	TRBJ2-2	many	TRBV5-1	TGCGCCAGCAGCTTTGGCCCCCCCGGACAGGGCACCGGGGAGCTGTTTTTT	CASSFGPPGQGTGELFF
.	TRBJ2-3	many	TRBV4-3	TGCGCCAGCAGCCAAGATCATAGCAGCGGTCCTAGCACAGATACGCAGTATTTT	CASSQDHSSGPSTDTQYF
TRBD2	TRBJ2-7	many	TRBV12-3/TRBV12-4	TGTGCCAGCAGGCCCAGCGGGAGCGGCTACGAGCAGTACTTC	CASRPSGSGYEQYF
TRBD2	TRBJ2-7	.	TRBV4-3	TGCGCCAGCAGCCAAGTGGTTAGCGGGAGGACCCGCGAGCAGTACTTC	CASSQVVSGRTREQYF
.	TRBJ2-7	.	TRBV11-2	TGTGCCAGCAGCTTATGGGGATACGACGAGCAGTACTTC	CASSLWGYDEQYF
.	TRBJ2-5	few	TRBV20-1	TGCAGTGCTAGACCCCCCCCTAGTTTCTGGGAGACCCAGTACTTC	CSARPPPSFWETQYF
.	TRBJ2-1	many	TRBV7-6	TGTGCCAGCAGCTCCAGGGGGGGACGTAGCGGGCATGAGCAGTTCTTC	CASSSRGGRSGHEQFF
TRBD1	TRBJ1-2	.	TRBV24-1	TGTGCCACCAGGGCCCCGGGACAGGGTCCCCCTAACTATGGCTACACCTTC	CATRAPGQGPPNYGYTF
TRBD2	TRBJ2-1	few	TRBV29-1	TGCAGCGTTGAAGATCGAGCGGGAGTGTGGACCTACAATGAGCAGTTTTTC	CSVEDRAGVWTYNEQFF
TRBD1	TRBJ2-1	few	TRBV12-3/TRBV12-4	TGTGCCAGCAGTGTCTTCCGGGCCAGGGGGTACAATGAGCAGTTCTTC	CASSVFRARGYNEQFF
.	TRBJ2-5	medium-sized	TRBV29-1	TGCAGCGTTGGGTCAGGGGATGGGGGGACCCAGTACTTC	CSVGSGDGGTQYF
.	TRBJ2-1	few	TRBV11-2	TGTGCCAGCAGTTTACGGCCGCCAGGGGGGCGCTTGGATGAGCAGTTCTTC	CASSLRPPGGRLDEQFF
.	TRBJ2-7	few	TRBV4-1	TGCGCCAGCAGCCAAAGGGCGGATGTCTGGACTTTCCACTACGAGCAGTACTTC	CASSQRADVWTFHYEQYF
TRBD1	TRBJ1-2	.	TRBV29-1	TGCAGCGCCGTACAGGGGGTCGGTGGCTACACCTTC	CSAVQGVGGYTF
.	TRBJ1-1	many	TRBV4-1	TGCGCCAGCAGCCAAGTCGAATTTTCATCCGAAGCTTTCTTT	CASSQVEFSSEAFF
.	TRBJ1-2	many	TRBV7-2	TGTGCCAGCAGCTTAGATGCGTTTGTCACCTTC	CASSLDAFVTF
.	TRBJ2-7	few	TRBV10-3	TGTGCCATCAGTCAGCTCGCAGGGCGCCCGTACGAGCAGTACTTC	CAISQLAGRPYEQYF
TRBD1	TRBJ1-6	few	TRBV4-3	TGCGCCAGCAACCGGCTCACAGGGGGGAATTCACCCCTCCACTTT	CASNRLTGGNSPLHF
.	TRBJ2-3	.	TRBV5-4	TGTGCCAGCTGCCTTAGCCCCTCCTTCACAGATACGCAGTATTTT	CASCLSPSFTDTQYF
.	TRBJ1-4	many	TRBV24-1	TGTGCCACCAGTACACGGAATAATGAAAAACTGTTTTTT	CATSTRNNEKLFF
.	TRBJ2-1	many	TRBV4-1	TGCGCCAGCAGCCAAGCTGTAGTAGGCTACAATGAGCAGTTCTTC	CASSQAVVGYNEQFF
.	TRBJ1-1	many	TRBV6-5	TGTGCCAGCAGTTCCTACGGAGGGCCGGAGGGAGAAGCTTTCTTT	CASSSYGGPEGEAFF
.	TRBJ2-7	many	TRBV5-1	TGCGCCAGCAGCTTCAGCGGAGTAGTTTACGAGCAGTACTTC	CASSFSGVVYEQYF